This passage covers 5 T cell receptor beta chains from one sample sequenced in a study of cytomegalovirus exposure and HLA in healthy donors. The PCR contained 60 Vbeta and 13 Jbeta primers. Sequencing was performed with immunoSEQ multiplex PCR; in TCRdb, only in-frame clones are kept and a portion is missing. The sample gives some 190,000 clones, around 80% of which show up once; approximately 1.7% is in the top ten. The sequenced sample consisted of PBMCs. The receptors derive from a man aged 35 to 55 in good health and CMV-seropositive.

CDR3 DNA: TGCAGCGTTGAAGATACGGTTAGCACAGATACGCAGTATTTT. Protein product: CSVEDTVSTDTQYF. V gene TRBV29-1 combines with J gene TRBJ2-3; no reliable D call. This CDR3 has 14 residues. Germline-derived CDR1 and CDR2 are SQVTM and ANQGSEA. The ends were cut back, 0 bases at V and 0 bases at J, with 7 bases in the middle.

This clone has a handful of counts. CDR3 in DNA: TGTGCCAGCAGTTCTCGGAGGCAGGGGGACTATGGCTACACCTTC. Its translation: CASSSRRQGDYGYTF. The chain is built from TRBV6-1 and TRBJ1-2, with 7 bases identical to TRBD1. The V and J ends lost 5 bases and 3 bases, in that order; junction bases with no gene match: 9. This CDR3 has 15 residues. Germline CDR1 and CDR2: MNHNS and SASEGT.

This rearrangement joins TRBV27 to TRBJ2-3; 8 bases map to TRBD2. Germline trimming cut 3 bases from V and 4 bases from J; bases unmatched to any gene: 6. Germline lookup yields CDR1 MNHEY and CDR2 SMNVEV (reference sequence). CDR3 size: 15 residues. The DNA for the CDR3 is TGTGCCAGCAGTTTGGTAGCGGGAACGTCAGATACGCAGTATTTT. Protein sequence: CASSLVAGTSDTQYF.

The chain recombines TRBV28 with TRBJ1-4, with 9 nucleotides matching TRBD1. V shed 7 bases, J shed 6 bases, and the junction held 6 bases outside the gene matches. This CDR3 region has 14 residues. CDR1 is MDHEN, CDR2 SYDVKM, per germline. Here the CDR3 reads CASKDGTGYEKLFF. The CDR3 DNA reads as TGTGCCAGCAAAGACGGGACAGGGTATGAAAAACTGTTTTTT.

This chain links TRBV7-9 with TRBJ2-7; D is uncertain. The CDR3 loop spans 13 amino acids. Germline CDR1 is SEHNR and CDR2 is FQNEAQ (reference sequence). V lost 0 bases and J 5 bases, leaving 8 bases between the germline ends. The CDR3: CASSLASTDEQYF. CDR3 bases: TGTGCCAGCAGCTTAGCGAGCACAGACGAGCAGTACTTC.